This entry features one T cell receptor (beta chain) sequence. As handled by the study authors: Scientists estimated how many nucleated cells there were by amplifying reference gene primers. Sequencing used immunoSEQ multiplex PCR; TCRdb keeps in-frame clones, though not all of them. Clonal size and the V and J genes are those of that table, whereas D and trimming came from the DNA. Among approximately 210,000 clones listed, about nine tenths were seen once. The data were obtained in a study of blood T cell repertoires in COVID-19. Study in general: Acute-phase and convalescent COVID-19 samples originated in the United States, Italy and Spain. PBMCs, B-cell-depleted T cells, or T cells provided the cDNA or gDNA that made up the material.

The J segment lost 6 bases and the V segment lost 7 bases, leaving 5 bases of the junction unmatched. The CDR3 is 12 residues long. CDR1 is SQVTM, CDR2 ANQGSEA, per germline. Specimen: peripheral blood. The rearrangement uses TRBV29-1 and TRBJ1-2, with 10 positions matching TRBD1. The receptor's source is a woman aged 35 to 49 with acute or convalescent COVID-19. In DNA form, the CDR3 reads TGCAGCGCCCAGGGACAGGGGAATGGCTACACCTTC. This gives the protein CSAQGQGNGYTF.